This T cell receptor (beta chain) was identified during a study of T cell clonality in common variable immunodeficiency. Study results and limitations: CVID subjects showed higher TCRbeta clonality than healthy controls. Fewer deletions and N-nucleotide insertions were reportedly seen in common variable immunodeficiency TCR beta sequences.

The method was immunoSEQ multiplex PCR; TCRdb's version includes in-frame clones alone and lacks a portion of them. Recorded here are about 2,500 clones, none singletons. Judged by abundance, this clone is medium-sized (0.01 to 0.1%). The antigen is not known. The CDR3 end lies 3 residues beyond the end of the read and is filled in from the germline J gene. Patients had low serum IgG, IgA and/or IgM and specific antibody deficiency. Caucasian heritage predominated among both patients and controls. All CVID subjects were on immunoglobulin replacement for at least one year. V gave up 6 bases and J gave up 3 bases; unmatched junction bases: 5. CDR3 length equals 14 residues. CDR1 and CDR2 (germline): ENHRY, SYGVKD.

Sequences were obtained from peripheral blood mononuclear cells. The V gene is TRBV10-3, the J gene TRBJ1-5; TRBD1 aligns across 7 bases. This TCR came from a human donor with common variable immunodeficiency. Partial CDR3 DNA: TGTGCCATCAGCAAAGACAGGGACAATCAGCCC. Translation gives CAISKDRDNQP. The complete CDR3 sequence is CAISKDRDNQPQHF.